Listed below are T cell receptor beta chains from one sample, sequenced in a study of blood T cell repertoires in COVID-19. The assay was immunoSEQ multiplex PCR, and TCRdb's table has in-frame clones only and misses some. The table records 80,000 to 100,000 clones, 90% of them present only once. The sequenced sample consisted of peripheral blood. The receptors derive from a man aged 55 to 70 with acute or convalescent COVID-19. Each CDR3 is given with its conserved first and last residue. A D gene is named only where the DNA matches it firmly. For some rows the clone size is stated as once, few or many, or as a class when expanded; others skip it.

V	size	J	length	D	DNA	CDR3
TRBV18	NA	TRBJ2-1	14	NA	TGTGCCAGCTCACCTTCCACTAGTGGCGATGAGCAGTTCTTC	CASSPSTSGDEQFF
TRBV2	NA	TRBJ1-2	12	NA	TGTGCCAGCACGGTCCAGGGATATGGCTACACCTTC	CASTVQGYGYTF
TRBV5-1	once	TRBJ1-2	16	TRBD1	TGCGCCAGCAGCTTGGGGAGGACAGGGGGCGCCGGTGGCTACACCTTC	CASSLGRTGGAGGYTF
TRBV18	NA	TRBJ2-1	17	NA	TGTGCCAGCTCACCACGGGCGGCAGGGATCCCCTACAATGAGCAGTTCTTC	CASSPRAAGIPYNEQFF
TRBV21-1	NA	TRBJ2-1	16	NA	TGTGCCAGCAGCAAAGAGACTAGCGGGGGGGCGAATGAGCAGTTCTTC	CASSKETSGGANEQFF
TRBV6-1	NA	TRBJ1-1	14	NA	TGTGCCAGCAGTGACAGGGTATCCAACACTGAAGCTTTCTTT	CASSDRVSNTEAFF
TRBV19	NA	TRBJ1-1	15	TRBD1	TGTGCCAGTGCACGGACAGGGCAGGGGAACACTGAAGCTTTCTTT	CASARTGQGNTEAFF
TRBV5-8	NA	TRBJ2-2	17	TRBD1	TGTGCCAGCAGCCTGACCCGGGACAGCGCGAACACCGGGGAGCTGTTTTTT	CASSLTRDSANTGELFF
TRBV5-1	NA	TRBJ1-6	15	TRBD1	TGCGCCAGCAGTTGGGACAGGGTTGCTAATTCACCCCTCCACTTT	CASSWDRVANSPLHF
TRBV11-2	once	TRBJ1-1	15	TRBD1	TGTGCCAGCAGCTTAGATGGCAGGGGGGTCACTGAAGCTTTCTTT	CASSLDGRGVTEAFF
TRBV2	once	TRBJ1-1	12	NA	TGTGCCAGCAGTGGGGCCCACACTGAAGCTTTCTTT	CASSGAHTEAFF
TRBV7-9	NA	TRBJ1-1	14	NA	TGTGCCAGCAGCTTAGAAATTATGAACACTGAAGCTTTCTTT	CASSLEIMNTEAFF
TRBV6-5	NA	TRBJ1-1	15	TRBD1	TGTGCCAGCGTAGACAGGGGGCGGCTGAACACTGAAGCTTTCTTT	CASVDRGRLNTEAFF
TRBV19	NA	TRBJ1-3	15	TRBD1	TGTGCCAGCAGACACAGGGGGAATGCTGGAAACACCATATATTTT	CASRHRGNAGNTIYF
TRBV6-5	NA	TRBJ1-1	14	NA	TGTGCCAGCCTCCCAATTCCCAGGAGGGCTGAAGCTTTCTTT	CASLPIPRRAEAFF
TRBV9	NA	TRBJ1-5	16	NA	TGTGCCAGCAGCGTTGGGGGGGACCAGCGGAATCAGCCCCAGCATTTT	CASSVGGDQRNQPQHF
TRBV6-1	NA	TRBJ1-2	15	NA	TGTGCCAGCAGTGAAGCAGGGGGACAAATATATGGCTACACCTTC	CASSEAGGQIYGYTF